Each of the 32 T cell receptor beta chains below was sequenced from the same sample in a study of response to subunit inactivated influenza vaccine. TCRdb independently ran MiXCR on the RT-PCR reads; one entry per CDR3 protein. The data contain 530,000 or so distinct CDR3 sequences, roughly 25% of them singletons. Material: CD4+ T cells sorted from PBMCs, obtained 5 to 6 days after vaccination. Receptor source: a man between 45 and 60 years old who received an inactivated influenza vaccine.

This clonotype has a handful of counts. In DNA, the CDR3 is TGCGCCAGCAGCCGACAGGGGCCCACAGATACGCAGTATTTT. It translates to CASSRQGPTDTQYF. The chain uses TRBV5-1 and TRBJ2-3, with TRBD1 matching 8 bases. Germline V gene sequence: CDR1 SGHRS, CDR2 YFSETQ. The CDR3 sequence is 14 residues long. With 4 bases clipped from V and 2 bases from J, the junction kept 3 bases outside the gene matches.

Many counts were recorded for this clonotype. The rearrangement links TRBV11-2 to TRBJ2-1; D ambiguous. CDR1 is SGHAT and CDR2 is FQNNGV in the germline V gene. V lost 1 base, J lost 2 bases, and 21 bases lay in between. The CDR3 totals 19 residues. The DNA of the CDR3 is TGTGCCAGCAGCTTAGGGGTGGGTGTGCGACTCAATACCTACAATGAGCAGTTCTTC. This translates into CASSLGVGVRLNTYNEQFF.

The chain is built from TRBV7-6 and TRBJ2-1; TRBD1 matches at 9 bases. The CDR3 length is 16 residues. V lost 0 bases, J lost 3 bases, and 3 bases stayed unmatched. From germline, CDR1 is SGHVS and CDR2 FNYEAQ. CDR3 residues: CASSLAPGQGYNEQFF. The CDR3 DNA follows: TGTGCCAGCAGCTTAGCGCCGGGACAGGGCTACAATGAGCAGTTCTTC.

The chain is built from TRBV20-1 and TRBJ2-1; 7 bases fit TRBD2. In germline, CDR1 is DFQATT, CDR2 SNEGSKA (reference sequence). The CDR3 extends over 13 amino acids. Trimming removed 8 bases from V and 0 bases from J; junction bases left unmatched: 4. CDR3 DNA sequence: TGCAGTAGCGGGAAGAGCTCCTACAATGAGCAGTTCTTC. The encoded protein is CSSGKSSYNEQFF.

This sequence joins TRBV7-9 and TRBJ1-1; no clear D gene. The V end lost 1 base, the J end lost 6 bases, and 6 bases lay between the germline ends. In germline, CDR1 is SEHNR, CDR2 FQNEAQ (reference sequence). The CDR3 contains 12 residues. CDR3 protein: CASSLEASEAFF. CDR3 coding DNA: TGTGCCAGCAGCTTAGAGGCGTCTGAAGCTTTCTTT.

The sample holds a few counts of this clonotype. This chain links TRBV3-1 with TRBJ2-2; TRBD2 aligns across 10 bases. J gave up 7 bases and V 6 bases, and 8 bases lay outside the gene matches. This CDR3 is 15 amino acids long. CDR1 and CDR2 from the germline V gene are LGHDT and YNNKEL (reference sequence). The CDR3 loop is CASRLTSGNGGELFF. The DNA for the CDR3 is TGTGCCAGCAGACTTACTAGCGGGAATGGCGGGGAGCTGTTTTTT.

As concerns this clonotype: Relative to the germline gene, one junction end is altered; a read error may explain this. J is TRBJ1-2 and V is TRBV4-2, with D unresolved. Germline V gene lookup returns CDR1 LGHNA and CDR2 YNFKEQ. This CDR3 is 12 amino acids long. DNA for the CDR3: TGTGCCATCAGCCCCGCGCTCCACTGCTACACCTTC. It specifies CAISPALHCYTF.

The V gene is TRBV5-1, the J gene TRBJ2-6, with 8 nucleotides matching TRBD1. CDR1 and CDR2 from the germline V gene are SGHRS and YFSETQ. The CDR3 spans 16 residues. The V gene end was trimmed by 3 bases and the J gene end by 2 bases; junction bases not matched to a gene: 4. DNA of the CDR3: TGCGCCAGCAGCTACTACAGGGGGACTGGGGCCAACGTCCTGACTTTC. Its translation is CASSYYRGTGANVLTF.

This clonotype was counted only a few times. The rearrangement links TRBV7-8 to TRBJ2-7; no firm D call. Trimming removed 1 base at V and 2 bases at J, with 9 bases between. There are 14 residues in the CDR3. Germline values: CDR1 SGHVS, CDR2 FQNEAQ. As DNA, the CDR3 is TGTGCCAGCAGCTTAGTCCTGGGAACCTACGAGCAGTACTTC. Its translation is CASSLVLGTYEQYF. The variable domain in full, with the rest retrieved from reference TRBV7-8 and TRBJ2-7, is GAGVSQSPRYKVAKRGQDVALRCDPISGHVSLFWYQQALGQGPEFLTYFQNEAQLDKSGLPSDRFFAERPEGSVSTLKIQRTQQEDSAVYLCASSLVLGTYEQYFGPGTRLTVT.

The chain carries TRBV6-2 or TRBV6-3 and TRBJ1-1, with 7 bases lining up with TRBD1. The CDR3 covers 15 residues. Germline CDR1 reads MNHEY; CDR2 reads SVGEGT. J was trimmed by 1 base and V by 6 bases; bases with no gene match: 8. The DNA for the CDR3 is TGTGCCAGCAGACACCTCCAGGGGGGGAACACTGAAGCTTTCTTT. It encodes CASRHLQGGNTEAFF.

This clonotype was observed a few times. The J gene is TRBJ2-3, the V gene TRBV15; 10 bases are shared with TRBD2. Germline CDR1 LNHNV, CDR2 YYDKDF (reference sequence). V lost 5 bases, J lost 3 bases, and 11 bases stayed unmatched. CDR3 length: 17 residues. The CDR3 here is CATSYLAGVVGTDTQYF. In nucleotides, the CDR3 is TGTGCCACCAGCTACCTAGCGGGAGTGGTGGGGACAGATACGCAGTATTTT.

The rearrangement links TRBV4-1 to TRBJ2-1; D ambiguous. The germline V gene has CDR1 MGHRA and CDR2 YSYEKL. V shed 1 base and J shed 4 bases, with 11 bases lying between them. There are 15 residues in the CDR3. CDR3 sequence: CASSQGTGRYNEQFF. The CDR3 bases are TGCGCCAGCAGCCAAGGTACCGGACGATACAATGAGCAGTTCTTC.

This clonotype came up a few times. CDR3 protein: CASSFEPRGVDTQYF. CDR3 in DNA: TGTGCCAGCAGCTTTGAGCCTAGGGGGGTGGATACGCAGTATTTT. V gene TRBV7-2 combines with J gene TRBJ2-3, with D perhaps given as TRBD1 or TRBD2 (6 bases each). The V end was cut by 3 bases, the J end by 6 bases, with 16 bases between. Germline loops: CDR1 SGHTA, CDR2 FQGNSA. This CDR3 has 15 residues. Supplemented by reference TRBV7-2 and TRBJ2-3, the full variable domain reads GAGVSQSPSNKVTEKGKDVELRCDPISGHTALYWYRQSLGQGLEFLIYFQGNSAPDKSGLPSDRFSAERTGGSVSTLTIQRTQQEDSAVYLCASSFEPRGVDTQYFGPGTRLTVL.

This clonotype was detected only a few times. V usage is TRBV4-2 and J usage is TRBJ2-7, with 11 bases that match TRBD1. With V trimmed by 6 bases and J by 5 bases, 9 bases remained unmatched. CDR1 is LGHNA, CDR2 YNFKEQ, per germline. The length of the CDR3 is 15 residues. The CDR3 is CASSPRRDRGDEQYF. CDR3 nucleotides: TGTGCCAGCAGTCCACGCCGGGACAGGGGGGACGAGCAGTACTTC.

V is TRBV20-1 and J is TRBJ2-1, with D possibly TRBD1 on 6 matching bases. The CDR3 consists of 13 residues. The ends were cut back, 4 bases at V and 4 bases at J, with 11 bases in the middle. Germline V lookup: CDR1 DFQATT, CDR2 SNEGSKA (reference sequence). CDR3 coding DNA: TGCAGTGCTACAGGGGATGCGTACAATGAGCAGTTCTTC. Translation: CSATGDAYNEQFF.

The gene calls are TRBV6-2 or TRBV6-3 and TRBJ2-7; D may be TRBD1 (7 bases). The V and J ends lost 0 bases and 3 bases respectively, with 18 bases between them. This CDR3 spans 17 amino acids. Germline CDR1 is MNHEY and CDR2 is SVGEGT. The CDR3 reads CASSYSMREGGFYEQYF. DNA of the CDR3: TGTGCCAGCAGTTACTCGATGCGGGAAGGGGGCTTCTACGAGCAGTACTTC.

This clonotype was counted a few times. The germline gene is not matched at one end of the junction; a read error may be the cause. The gene calls are TRBV7-7 and TRBJ2-3; D ambiguous. Germline CDR1 and CDR2: SSHAT and FNYEAQ (reference sequence). This CDR3 contains 15 residues. CDR3 in DNA: TGTGCTAGCAGCCCCGGACCTTCGAGCACAGATACGCAGTATTTT. This encodes CASSPGPSSTDTQYF.

There are a few counts of this clonotype. The chain carries TRBV20-1 and TRBJ2-1; 9 bases are shared with TRBD2. There are 13 residues in the CDR3. Germline loops: CDR1 DFQATT, CDR2 SNEGSKA (reference sequence). After removal of 1 base from V and 10 bases from J, the junction contained 5 bases not matched to a gene. The CDR3 bases are TGCAGTGCTAGAGCCCCTAGCGGGACCGAGCAGTTCTTC. Its protein product is CSARAPSGTEQFF.

The gene calls are TRBV15 and TRBJ1-2; D is unresolved. V lost 1 base, J lost 2 bases, and 5 bases lay in between. The V gene's germline CDR1 is LNHNV and CDR2 YYDKDF (reference sequence). The CDR3 runs 13 residues. CDR3 residues: CATSRATNYGYTF. The DNA of the CDR3 is TGTGCCACCAGCAGAGCCACCAACTATGGCTACACCTTC.

The chain combines TRBV15 with TRBJ1-1; D remains unclear. Germline assignment: CDR1 LNHNV and CDR2 YYDKDF (reference sequence). Trimming stripped 1 base from V and 10 bases from J, with 13 bases between. This CDR3 comprises 13 residues. The CDR3 sequence is CATSRGDITGAFF. For the CDR3, the DNA is TGTGCCACCAGCAGAGGTGACATCACGGGAGCTTTCTTT.

The V gene is TRBV20-1, the J gene TRBJ2-5, with a possible D match to TRBD2 (6 bases). Trimming removed 3 bases from V and 4 bases from J, with 9 bases in between. Germline CDR1 is DFQATT and CDR2 is SNEGSKA (reference sequence). The CDR3 totals 12 residues. DNA for the CDR3: TGCAGTGCTAGCAAGGAGGGAGAGACCCAGTACTTC. This gives the protein CSASKEGETQYF.

This clonotype was seen at least ten times. The chain carries TRBV28 and TRBJ1-5; weak D call: TRBD1 (5 bases). Trimming stripped 4 bases from V and 5 bases from J, with 9 bases between. This CDR3 is 13 amino acids long. Germline V CDR1 and CDR2: MDHEN, SYDVKM. The DNA of the CDR3 is TGTGCCAGCAGTTCGACAGCATATCAGCCCCAGCATTTT. It specifies CASSSTAYQPQHF.

This clonotype turned up a few times. This rearrangement joins TRBV20-1 to TRBJ2-1; D call uncertain. V lost 5 bases and J 13 bases, leaving 18 bases between the germline ends. Germline V gene lookup returns CDR1 DFQATT and CDR2 SNEGSKA (reference sequence). The CDR3 runs 12 residues. As DNA, the CDR3 is TGCAGTGCTGAACGTCTGGGGTTGGAACAGTTCTTC. Protein: CSAERLGLEQFF.

On this clonotype: The junction differs from germline at one of its ends, possibly a read error. This chain connects TRBV20-1 to TRBJ1-1, with a possible D match to TRBD1 (5 bases). This CDR3 is 16 amino acids long. Germline V gene lookup returns CDR1 DFQATT and CDR2 SNEGSKA (reference sequence). The CDR3 DNA follows: TGCTGTGCTAGAGATCCCCGGGCAGGGATGAACACTGAAGCTTTCTTT. Encoded protein: CCARDPRAGMNTEAFF.

This clonotype was observed at least ten times. The chain carries TRBV5-1 and TRBJ2-1; D tentatively fits TRBD1 or TRBD2 (5 bases each). Trimming cost V 0 bases and J 2 bases, with 12 bases left between them. This CDR3 region has 16 residues. CDR1 and CDR2 (germline): SGHRS, YFSETQ. Written as DNA, the CDR3 is TGCGCCAGCAGCTTGGAGGGACGGCTAGCCTACAATGAGCAGTTCTTC. It encodes CASSLEGRLAYNEQFF.

This clonotype was recorded a few times. The chain uses TRBV6-1 and TRBJ2-2; no reliable D call. The germline V gene has CDR1 MNHNS and CDR2 SASEGT. The CDR3 contains 14 residues. The V end lost 6 bases, the J end lost 3 bases, and 11 bases lay between the germline ends. The CDR3 region has the DNA TGTGCCAGCAGGCAACCTGGGGACACCGGGGAGCTGTTTTTT. Translated, it gives CASRQPGDTGELFF.

Here the CDR3 DNA reads TGTGCCAGCAGCGGGACAGGGTACACTGAAGCTTTCTTT. Translated: CASSGTGYTEAFF. The J gene is TRBJ1-1, the V gene TRBV12-3 or TRBV12-4, with 9 nucleotides matching TRBD1. The V gene end was trimmed by 6 bases and the J gene end by 3 bases; junction bases not matched to a gene: 2. CDR3 length: 13 amino acids.

The chain employs TRBV20-1 and TRBJ1-2, with D unresolved. The CDR3 contains 11 residues. Germline-derived CDR1 and CDR2 are DFQATT and SNEGSKA (reference sequence). The V end was cut by 5 bases, the J end by 7 bases, with 11 bases between. DNA of the CDR3: TGCAGTGCTCCTCTCGAGGTTGGCTACACCTTC. This encodes CSAPLEVGYTF.

There are a few counts of this clonotype. The chain joins TRBV6-5 to TRBJ2-1; 7 nucleotides line up with TRBD2. Germline trimming cut 0 bases from V and 2 bases from J; bases unmatched to any gene: 1. Germline V gives CDR1 MNHEY, CDR2 SVGAGI. This CDR3 contains 15 residues. CDR3 in DNA: TGTGCCAGCAGTTACTCTGGGGGGGCCTACAATGAGCAGTTCTTC. This translates into CASSYSGGAYNEQFF.

This clonotype was seen more than once but under ten times. The chain has TRBV12-3 or TRBV12-4 and TRBJ2-1; TRBD2 matches at 8 bases. V dropped 5 bases and J dropped 3; count of bases not matched to a gene: 6. This CDR3 comprises 15 residues. The CDR3 sequence is CASSRRRGDYNEQFF. The CDR3 DNA reads TGTGCCAGCAGTCGACGGCGGGGGGACTACAATGAGCAGTTCTTC.

This clonotype was counted many times. V and J are TRBV7-6 and TRBJ2-3; 8 bases fit TRBD1. There are 15 residues in the CDR3. V was pared by 2 bases and J by 5 bases, with 6 bases of the junction left unmatched. CDR1 is SGHVS, CDR2 FNYEAQ, per germline. CDR3 in DNA: TGTGCCAGCAGCTTACGGCCAGGGGGCGGAGATACGCAGTATTTT. Protein product: CASSLRPGGGDTQYF.

This clonotype appeared many times. V and J are TRBV12-3 or TRBV12-4 and TRBJ1-1, with D tentatively TRBD1 (6 bases). This CDR3 has 16 residues. Trimming took 7 bases from V and 0 from J, leaving 18 bases between them. Here the CDR3 reads CASTSLGTLMNTEAFF. The CDR3, as DNA: TGTGCCAGCACCAGTTTAGGGACACTTATGAACACTGAAGCTTTCTTT.